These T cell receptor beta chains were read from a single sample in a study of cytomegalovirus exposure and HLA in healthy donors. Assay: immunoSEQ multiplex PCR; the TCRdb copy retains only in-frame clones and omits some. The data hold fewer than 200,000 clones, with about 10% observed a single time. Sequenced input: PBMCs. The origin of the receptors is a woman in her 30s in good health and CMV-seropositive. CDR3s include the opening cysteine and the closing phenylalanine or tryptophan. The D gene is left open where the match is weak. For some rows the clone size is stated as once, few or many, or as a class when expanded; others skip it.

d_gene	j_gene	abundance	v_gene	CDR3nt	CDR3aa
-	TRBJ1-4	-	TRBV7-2	TGTGCCAGCAGCTTAGTTGGGACTTTCAACGAAAAACTGTTTTTT	CASSLVGTFNEKLFF
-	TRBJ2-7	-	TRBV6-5	TGTGCCAGCAGCTCCAGCTCCTACGAGCAGTACTTC	CASSSSSYEQYF
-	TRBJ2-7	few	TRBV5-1	TGCGCCAGCCAAACAGGGCCCCCGACTCTCGAGCAGTACTTC	CASQTGPPTLEQYF
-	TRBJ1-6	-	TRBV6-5	TGTGCCAGCAGTTACTGGGGGGGTTCACCCCTCCACTTT	CASSYWGGSPLHF
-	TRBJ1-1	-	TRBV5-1	TGCGCCAGCAGCTTAGGCCATGGGGGGGCGATGTCCACTGAAGCTTTCTTT	CASSLGHGGAMSTEAFF
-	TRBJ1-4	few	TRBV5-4	TGTGCCAGCAGCTTGGGGCAGGATGAAAAACTGTTTTTT	CASSLGQDEKLFF
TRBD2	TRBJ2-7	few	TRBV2	TGTGCCAGCAGTTACAGCGGGAGAAGGTACGAGCAGTACTTC	CASSYSGRRYEQYF
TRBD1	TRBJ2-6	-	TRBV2	TGTGCCAGCATAGGACAGGGATTCTCTGGGGCCAACGTCCTGACTTTC	CASIGQGFSGANVLTF
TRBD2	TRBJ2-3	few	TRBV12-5	TGTGCTAGTGGACCCCCGGGACTAGCGGGAATAAATACGCAGTATTTT	CASGPPGLAGINTQYF
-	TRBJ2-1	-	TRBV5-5	TGTGCCAGCAGCCGACAGAGATACAATGAGCAGTTCTTC	CASSRQRYNEQFF
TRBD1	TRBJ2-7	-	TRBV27	TGTGCCAGCAGTTTAATAAGAGGGACAGGGACGAAGGAGCAGTACTTC	CASSLIRGTGTKEQYF
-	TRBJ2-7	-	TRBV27	TGTGCCAGCAGCTCTGACAGCTACGAGCAGTACTTC	CASSSDSYEQYF
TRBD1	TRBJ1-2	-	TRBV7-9	TGTGCCAGCAGGTCCGGGACAGGGGCTGTACCTGCCAACTATGGCTACACCTTC	CASRSGTGAVPANYGYTF
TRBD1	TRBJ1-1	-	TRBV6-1	TGTGCCAGCAGTGACCGGGACAGGGGCGATTTAATGAACACTGAAGCTTTCTTT	CASSDRDRGDLMNTEAFF
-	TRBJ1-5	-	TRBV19	TGTGCCAGTAGCCTCGGGGTCAATCAGCCCCAGCATTTT	CASSLGVNQPQHF
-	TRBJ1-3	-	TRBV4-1	TGCGCCAGCAGCCAGGCCGGGACTTATGGAAACACCATATATTTT	CASSQAGTYGNTIYF
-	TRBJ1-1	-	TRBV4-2	TGTGCCAGCAGCCGGGGTTTGGGGCAGAACACTGAAGCTTTCTTT	CASSRGLGQNTEAFF
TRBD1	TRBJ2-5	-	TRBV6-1	TGTGCCAGCAGTGAAGGTGACAGGGACCAAGAGACCCAGTACTTC	CASSEGDRDQETQYF
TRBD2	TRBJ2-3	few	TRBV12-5	TGTGCTAGTGGTTTGGTAGGCGGGAGCAGCGCAGATACGCAGTATTTT	CASGLVGGSSADTQYF
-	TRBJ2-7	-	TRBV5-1	TGCGCCAGCAGCTTGGGGGACACAAGAACCTACGAGCAGTACTTC	CASSLGDTRTYEQYF
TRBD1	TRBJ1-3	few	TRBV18	TGTGCCAGCTCACCTACAGGGGAACTCTCTGGAAACACCATATATTTT	CASSPTGELSGNTIYF
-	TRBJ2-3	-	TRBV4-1	TGCGCCAGCAGCCAAGGCCCGGACAGAACAGATACGCAGTATTTT	CASSQGPDRTDTQYF
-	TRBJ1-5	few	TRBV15	TGTGCCACCAGCTCCCGGACAGGCAATCAGCCCCAGCATTTT	CATSSRTGNQPQHF
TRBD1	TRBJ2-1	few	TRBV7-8	TGTGCCAGCAGCTATGGCCCACTAGGACAGGGAAGGGATGAGCAGTTCTTC	CASSYGPLGQGRDEQFF
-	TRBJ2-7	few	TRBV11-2	TGTGCCAGCAGCCCCCCTGTCCCGCGGGACCCCTACGAGCAGTACTTC	CASSPPVPRDPYEQYF
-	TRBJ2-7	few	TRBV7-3	TGTGCCAGCAGCTTAACGGCAGCGAGCTCCTACGAGCAGTACTTC	CASSLTAASSYEQYF
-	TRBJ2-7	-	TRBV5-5	TGTGCCAGCAGCACAAACAGGGCCTCCTACGAGCAGTACTTC	CASSTNRASYEQYF
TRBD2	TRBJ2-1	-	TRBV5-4	TGTGCCAGCAGGATCAGCGGGAGCTCCTACAATGAGCAGTTCTTC	CASRISGSSYNEQFF
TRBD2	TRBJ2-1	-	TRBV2	TGTGCCAGCAGTGATGTGCGGGAGGGATTCTACAATGAGCAGTTCTTC	CASSDVREGFYNEQFF
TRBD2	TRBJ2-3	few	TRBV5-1	TGCGCCAGCAGCCCATTGACTAGCGGGAGTTTCACAGATACGCAGTATTTT	CASSPLTSGSFTDTQYF
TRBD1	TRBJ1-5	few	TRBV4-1	TGCGCCAGCAGCCAAGATCGGGCAGGGGGCGACTTTGGCAATCAGCCCCAGCATTTT	CASSQDRAGGDFGNQPQHF
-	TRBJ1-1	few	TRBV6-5	TGTGCCAGCAGTTACTCGCGAAACACTGAAGCTTTCTTT	CASSYSRNTEAFF
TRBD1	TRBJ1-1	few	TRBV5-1	TGCGCCAGCAGCTGGTGGGGACAGGGGGTGAACACTGAAGCTTTCTTT	CASSWWGQGVNTEAFF
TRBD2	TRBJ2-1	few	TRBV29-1	TGCAGCGTTCTACCCGGGACTAGCTCCTACAATGAGCAGTTCTTC	CSVLPGTSSYNEQFF
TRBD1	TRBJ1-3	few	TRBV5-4	TGTGCCAGCGGCTATTCAGGGCAGGGGGAGCCTGGAAACACCATATATTTT	CASGYSGQGEPGNTIYF
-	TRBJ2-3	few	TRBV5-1	TGCGCCAGCAGCTTGGCCCAGCAGGCTACGCAGTATTTT	CASSLAQQATQYF
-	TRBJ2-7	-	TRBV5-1	TGCGCCAGCAGTGAGAATTCCTACGAGCAGTACTTC	CASSENSYEQYF
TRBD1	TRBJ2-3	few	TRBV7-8	TGTGCCAGCAGGTCACCGGGACAGGGGGCAACAGATACGCAGTATTTT	CASRSPGQGATDTQYF
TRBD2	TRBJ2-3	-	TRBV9	TGTGCCAGCAGCTCCCGGACTAGCGGGATAGGGGATACGCAGTATTTT	CASSSRTSGIGDTQYF
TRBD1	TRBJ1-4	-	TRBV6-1	TGTGCCAGCAGTGAAGTGGTGGGACAGGGAGCAACTAATGAAAAACTGTTTTTT	CASSEVVGQGATNEKLFF